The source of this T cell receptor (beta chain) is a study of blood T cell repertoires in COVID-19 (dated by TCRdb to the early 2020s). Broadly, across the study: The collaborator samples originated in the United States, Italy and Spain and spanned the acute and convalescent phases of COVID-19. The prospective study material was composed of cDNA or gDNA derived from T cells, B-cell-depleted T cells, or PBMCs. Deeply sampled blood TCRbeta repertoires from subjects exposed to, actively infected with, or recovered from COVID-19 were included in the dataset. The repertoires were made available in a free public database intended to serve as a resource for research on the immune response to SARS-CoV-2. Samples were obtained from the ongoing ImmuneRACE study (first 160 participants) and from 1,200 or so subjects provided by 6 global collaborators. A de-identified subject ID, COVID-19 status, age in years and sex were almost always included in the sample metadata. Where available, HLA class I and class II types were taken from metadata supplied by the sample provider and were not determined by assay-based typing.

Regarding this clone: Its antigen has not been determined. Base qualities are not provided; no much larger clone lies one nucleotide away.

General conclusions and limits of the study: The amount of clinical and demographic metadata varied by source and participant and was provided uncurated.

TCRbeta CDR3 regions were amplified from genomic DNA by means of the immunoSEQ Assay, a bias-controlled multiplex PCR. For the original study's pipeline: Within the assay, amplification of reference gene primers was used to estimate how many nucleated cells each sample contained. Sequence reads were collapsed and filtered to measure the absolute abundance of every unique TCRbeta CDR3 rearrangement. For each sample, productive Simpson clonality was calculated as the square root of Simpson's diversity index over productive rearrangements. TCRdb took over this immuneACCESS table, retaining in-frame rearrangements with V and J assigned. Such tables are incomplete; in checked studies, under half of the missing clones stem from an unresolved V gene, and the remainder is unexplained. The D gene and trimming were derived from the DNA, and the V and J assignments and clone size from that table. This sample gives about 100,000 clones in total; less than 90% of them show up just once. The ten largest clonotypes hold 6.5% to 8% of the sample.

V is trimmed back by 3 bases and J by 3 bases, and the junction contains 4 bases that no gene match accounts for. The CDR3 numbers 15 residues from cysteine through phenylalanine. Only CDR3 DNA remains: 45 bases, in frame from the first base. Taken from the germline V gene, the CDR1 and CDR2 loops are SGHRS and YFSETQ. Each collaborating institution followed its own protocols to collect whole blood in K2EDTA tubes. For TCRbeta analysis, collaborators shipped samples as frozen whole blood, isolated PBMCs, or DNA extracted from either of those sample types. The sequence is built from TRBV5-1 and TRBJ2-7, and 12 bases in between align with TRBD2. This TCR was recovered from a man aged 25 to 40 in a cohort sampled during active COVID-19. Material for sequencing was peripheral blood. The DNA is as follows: TGCGCCAGCAGCTCACTAGCGGGGGGTGGCTACGAGCAGTACTTC. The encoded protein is CASSSLAGGGYEQYF.